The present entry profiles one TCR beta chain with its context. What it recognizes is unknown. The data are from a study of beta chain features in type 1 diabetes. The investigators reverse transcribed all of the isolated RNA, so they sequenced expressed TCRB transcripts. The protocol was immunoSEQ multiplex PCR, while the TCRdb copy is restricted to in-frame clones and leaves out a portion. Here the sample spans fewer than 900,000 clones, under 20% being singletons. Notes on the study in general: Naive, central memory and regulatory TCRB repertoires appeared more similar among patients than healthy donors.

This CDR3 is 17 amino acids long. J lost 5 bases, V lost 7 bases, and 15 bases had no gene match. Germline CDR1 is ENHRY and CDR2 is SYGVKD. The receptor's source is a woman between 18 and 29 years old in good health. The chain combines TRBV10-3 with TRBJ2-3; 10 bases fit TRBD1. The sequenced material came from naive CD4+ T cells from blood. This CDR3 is CAITVPGDRGLRDTQYF. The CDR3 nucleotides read TGTGCCATCACCGTGCCCGGGGACAGGGGATTGAGAGATACGCAGTATTTT.